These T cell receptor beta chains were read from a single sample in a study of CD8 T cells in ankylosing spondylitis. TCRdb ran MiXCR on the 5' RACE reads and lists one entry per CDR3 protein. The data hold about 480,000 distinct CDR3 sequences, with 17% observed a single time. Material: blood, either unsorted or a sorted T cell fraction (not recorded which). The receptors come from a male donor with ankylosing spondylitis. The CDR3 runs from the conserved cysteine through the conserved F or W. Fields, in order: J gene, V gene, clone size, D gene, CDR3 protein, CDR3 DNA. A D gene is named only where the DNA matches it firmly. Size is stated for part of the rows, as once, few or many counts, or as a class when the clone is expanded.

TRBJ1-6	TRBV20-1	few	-	CSARRGGVDNSPLHF	TGCAGTGCTAGGAGGGGAGGGGTTGATAATTCACCCCTCCACTTT
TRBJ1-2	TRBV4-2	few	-	CASSQVLHGTDYGYTF	TGTGCCAGCAGCCAAGTACTTCACGGGACGGACTATGGCTACACCTTC
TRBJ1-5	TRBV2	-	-	CASSDAYQPQHF	TGTGCCAGCAGTGATGCCTATCAGCCCCAGCATTTT
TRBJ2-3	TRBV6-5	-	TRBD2	CASSYRGGRSTDTQYF	TGTGCCAGCAGCTACCGCGGGGGGCGCTCCACAGATACGCAGTATTTT
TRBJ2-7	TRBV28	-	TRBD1	CASSSMTGGGYEQYF	TGTGCCAGCAGTTCTATGACAGGGGGCGGATACGAGCAGTACTTC
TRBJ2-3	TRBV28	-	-	CASSGEPTDTQYF	TGTGCCAGCAGTGGAGAGCCCACAGATACGCAGTATTTT
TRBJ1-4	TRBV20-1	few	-	CSARQDLPREKLFF	TGCAGTGCTAGACAGGACCTCCCGAGGGAAAAACTGTTTTTT
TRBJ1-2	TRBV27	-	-	CASSLTRARGGYTF	TGTGCCAGCAGTTTGACGAGGGCTCGGGGAGGCTACACCTTC
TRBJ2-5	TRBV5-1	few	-	CASSGLEQETQYF	TGCGCCAGCAGCGGTCTAGAACAAGAGACCCAGTACTTC
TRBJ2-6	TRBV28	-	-	CASSFFTPGRSSGANVLTF	TGTGCCAGCAGTTTCTTTACCCCGGGACGGAGCTCTGGGGCCAACGTCCTGACTTTC
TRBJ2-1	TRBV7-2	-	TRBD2	CASSWQGTSGGQEQFF	TGTGCCAGCAGCTGGCAGGGGACTAGCGGGGGGCAGGAGCAGTTCTTC
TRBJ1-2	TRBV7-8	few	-	CASSPGVVGGYGYTF	TGTGCCAGCAGCCCGGGGGTGGTTGGGGGCTATGGCTACACCTTC
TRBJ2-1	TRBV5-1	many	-	CASSLGQANEQFF	TGCGCCAGCAGCTTGGGGCAGGCCAATGAGCAGTTCTTC
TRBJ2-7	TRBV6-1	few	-	CASTMWGSSYEQYF	TGTGCCAGCACTATGTGGGGAAGCTCCTACGAGCAGTACTTC
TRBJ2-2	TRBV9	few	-	CASNAGTSPGELFF	TGTGCCAGCAATGCGGGGACTTCCCCCGGGGAGCTGTTTTTT
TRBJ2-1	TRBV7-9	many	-	CASSRGDYNEQFF	TGTGCCAGCAGCCGCGGGGATTACAATGAGCAGTTCTTC
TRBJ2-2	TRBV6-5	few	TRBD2	CASSFTSGTSGNTGELFF	TGTGCCAGCAGTTTCACGTCCGGGACTAGCGGGAACACCGGGGAGCTGTTTTTT
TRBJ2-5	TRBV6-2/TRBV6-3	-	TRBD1	CASRGQVQETQYF	TGTGCCAGCAGAGGACAGGTACAAGAGACCCAGTACTTC
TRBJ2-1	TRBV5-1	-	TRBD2	CASSLWRGGGVDEQFF	TGCGCCAGCAGCTTGTGGCGCGGGGGTGGCGTCGATGAGCAGTTCTTC
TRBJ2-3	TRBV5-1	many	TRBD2	CASSWTSSGLANADTQYF	TGCGCCAGCAGCTGGACATCTTCGGGACTAGCGAACGCAGATACGCAGTATTTT
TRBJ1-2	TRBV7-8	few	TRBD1	CASSLRTGDSYTF	TGTGCCAGCAGCTTAAGGACAGGGGATAGCTACACCTTC
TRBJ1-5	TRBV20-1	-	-	CSARLVNSNQPQHF	TGCAGTGCTAGATTGGTTAATAGCAATCAGCCCCAGCATTTT
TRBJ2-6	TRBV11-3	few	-	CASSGNSNSGANVLTF	TGTGCCAGCAGCGGAAACTCGAACTCTGGGGCCAACGTCCTGACTTTC
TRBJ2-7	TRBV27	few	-	CASSLVTGRREQYF	TGTGCCAGCAGTTTGGTGACCGGGCGCCGCGAGCAGTACTTC
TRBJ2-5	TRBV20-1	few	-	CSVSGQETQYF	TGCAGCGTGAGCGGCCAAGAGACCCAGTACTTC
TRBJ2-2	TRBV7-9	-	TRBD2	CASSLGRGRGGTGELFF	TGTGCCAGCAGCTTAGGTCGCGGGAGAGGTGGCACCGGGGAGCTGTTTTTT
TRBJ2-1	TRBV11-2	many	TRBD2	CASSLPSGTSSSYNEQFF	TGTGCCAGCAGCTTACCTAGCGGGACGTCAAGCTCCTACAATGAGCAGTTCTTC
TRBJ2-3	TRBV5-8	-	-	CASSWLKGLSLGDTQYF	TGTGCCAGCAGCTGGCTGAAGGGACTTAGCCTCGGGGATACGCAGTATTTT
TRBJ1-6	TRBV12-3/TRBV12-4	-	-	CAYGGQAVPPVIYNSPLHF	TGTGCCTACGGGGGGCAGGCGGTCCCACCGGTTATCTATAATTCACCCCTCCACTTT
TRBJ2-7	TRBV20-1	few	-	CSARDLPSSYEQYF	TGCAGTGCTAGAGATCTCCCAAGCTCCTACGAGCAGTACTTC
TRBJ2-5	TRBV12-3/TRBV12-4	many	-	CASAQVQETQYF	TGTGCCAGCGCACAGGTACAAGAGACCCAGTACTTC
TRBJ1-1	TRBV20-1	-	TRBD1	CSATGTGRGEAFF	TGCAGTGCCACCGGGACAGGGCGTGGTGAAGCTTTCTTT
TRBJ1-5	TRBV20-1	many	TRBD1	CSARADRDNQPQHF	TGCAGTGCTAGAGCGGACAGGGATAATCAGCCCCAGCATTTT
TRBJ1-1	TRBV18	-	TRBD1	CASSPQRGGTGMGEAFF	TGTGCCAGCTCACCTCAACGGGGCGGGACAGGGATGGGTGAAGCTTTCTTT
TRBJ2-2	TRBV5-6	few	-	CASSFGNTGELFF	TGTGCCAGCAGCTTCGGGAACACCGGGGAGCTGTTTTTT
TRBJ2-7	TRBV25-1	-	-	CASSEEGSSYEQYF	TGTGCCAGCAGTGAGGAGGGAAGCTCCTACGAGCAGTACTTC
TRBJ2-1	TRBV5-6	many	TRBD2	CASSATPGGGGIYNEQFF	TGTGCCAGCAGCGCGACACCCGGGGGCGGGGGGATCTACAATGAGCAGTTCTTC
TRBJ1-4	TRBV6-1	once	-	CASSPRELREKLFF	TGTGCCAGCAGTCCCAGGGAGCTTAGGGAAAAACTGTTTTTT
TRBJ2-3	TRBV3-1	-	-	CASGYTGTDTQYF	TGTGCCAGCGGGTATACTGGGACAGATACGCAGTATTTT
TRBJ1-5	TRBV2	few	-	CASTGVNSNQPQHF	TGTGCCAGCACAGGGGTTAATAGCAATCAGCCCCAGCATTTT
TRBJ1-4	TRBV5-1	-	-	CASSSGGAGEKLFF	TGCGCCAGCAGCTCGGGGGGGGCTGGTGAAAAACTGTTTTTT
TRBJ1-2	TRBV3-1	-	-	CASSQGVAGYTF	TGTGCCAGCAGCCAAGGCGTAGCCGGCTACACCTTC
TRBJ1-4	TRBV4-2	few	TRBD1	CASSPPGQLNEKLFF	TGTGCCAGCAGCCCCCCGGGACAGCTTAATGAAAAACTGTTTTTT
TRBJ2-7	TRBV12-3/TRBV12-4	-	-	CASSFGDTGGEQYF	TGTGCCAGCAGTTTTGGGGACACTGGGGGGGAGCAGTACTTC
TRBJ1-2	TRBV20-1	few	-	CSARPRGGDDGYTF	TGCAGTGCTAGGCCTCGAGGAGGGGACGACGGCTACACCTTC
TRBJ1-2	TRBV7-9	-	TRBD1	CASSKGQQYGYTF	TGTGCCAGCAGCAAGGGACAGCAATATGGCTACACCTTC